The 17 T cell receptor beta chains given below trace back to one sample, sequenced in a study of CD8 T cells in ankylosing spondylitis. Study observations and caveats: Fewer than ten highly homologous variants made up a TCR beta motif that seemed to typify ankylosing spondylitis blood.

Antigens of these TCRs are unknown. MiXCR, run by TCRdb on the 5' RACE reads, gives a single entry per CDR3 protein. The sample holds fewer than 550,000 distinct CDR3 sequences, approximately 5.3% seen once. Sequenced material: blood, either unsorted or a sorted T cell fraction (not recorded which). The receptor set was obtained from a male donor with ankylosing spondylitis.

In this sample, this clonotype turned up many times. The CDR3 DNA follows: TGTGCCAGCAGTTATTACAGGGAGGAAGCTTTCTTT. Translating gives CASSYYREEAFF. This chain links TRBV6-6 with TRBJ1-1; maybe TRBD1 (6 bases). The CDR3 is made up of 12 amino acids. CDR1 MNHNY and CDR2 SVGAGI come from the germline V gene (reference sequence). V was trimmed by 3 bases and J by 8 bases, leaving 10 bases between them.

This clonotype was picked up a small number of times. The chain carries TRBV4-1 and TRBJ2-1, with 7 bases fitting TRBD2. CDR3 length: 17 residues. In germline, CDR1 is MGHRA, CDR2 YSYEKL. The V and J ends lost 3 bases and 1 base, in that order; junction bases with no gene match: 9. The CDR3 DNA reads TGCGCCAGCAGCCAGATCAGGGAGGGCCCTTCCTACAATGAGCAGTTCTTC. The encoded protein is CASSQIREGPSYNEQFF.

This chain uses TRBV27 with TRBJ2-1, with 13 bases that match TRBD2. In germline, CDR1 is MNHEY, CDR2 SMNVEV (reference sequence). The CDR3 extends over 18 amino acids. J gave up 0 bases and V 4 bases, and 6 bases lay outside the gene matches. The CDR3 DNA reads TGTGCCAGCAGTTCCGGGACTAGCGGGGCGAGCTCCTACAATGAGCAGTTCTTC. Translating it yields CASSSGTSGASSYNEQFF.

This clonotype has at least ten counts. The V call is TRBV4-3, the J call TRBJ2-3, with a weak D call TRBD1 (6 bases). The CDR3 spans 18 residues. Trimming took off 5 bases at V and 4 bases at J, with 25 bases between the two ends. Germline V lookup: CDR1 LGHNA, CDR2 YSLEER. The CDR3 here is CASSVPPWAGDTADTQYF. DNA of the CDR3: TGCGCCAGCAGCGTTCCTCCCTGGGCAGGGGATACGGCAGATACGCAGTATTTT.

This chain uses TRBV2 with TRBJ2-7, with 11 nucleotides matching TRBD2. The CDR3 has 12 residues. The V gene's germline CDR1 is SNHLY and CDR2 FYNNEI. J was trimmed by 7 bases and V by 7 bases; bases with no gene match: 3. The chain's CDR3 is CASIASGREQYF. The CDR3 DNA reads TGTGCCAGCATAGCTAGCGGGAGGGAGCAGTACTTC.

This clonotype showed up many times. J is TRBJ2-7 and V is TRBV5-6; tentatively, D is TRBD2 (6 bases). The CDR3 spans 11 residues. Deletions cut 1 base from V and 12 bases from J, with 11 bases between. Germline values: CDR1 SGHDT, CDR2 YYEEEE. DNA of the CDR3: TGTGCCAGCAGCTTGATGGGGGACTTGTACTTC. Translation: CASSLMGDLYF. The full variable domain, rest sourced from reference TRBV5-6 and TRBJ2-7, is DAGVTQSPTHLIKTRGQQVTLRCSPKSGHDTVSWYQQALGQGPQFIFQYYEEEERQRGNFPDRFSGHQFPNYSSELNVNALLLGDSALYLCASSLMGDLYFGPGTRLTVT.

This clonotype turned up a few times. The V call is TRBV12-3 or TRBV12-4, the J call TRBJ2-1; D gene unclear. The CDR3 runs 13 residues. With 2 bases removed from V and 9 bases from J, the gap between germline ends came to 11 bases. CDR3 protein: CASSLILSFEQFF. CDR3 bases: TGTGCCAGCAGTTTAATCTTATCCTTTGAGCAGTTCTTC.

This clonotype appeared many times. The chain carries TRBV6-5 and TRBJ1-4; D might be TRBD1 (6 bases). The CDR3 is 15 amino acids. Looked up from germline, CDR1 is MNHEY and CDR2 is SVGAGI. Trimming removed 2 bases from V and 2 bases from J, with 9 bases in between. DNA for the CDR3: TGTGCCAGCAGTTACGGGACATTTACTAATGAAAAACTGTTTTTT. Amino acid sequence: CASSYGTFTNEKLFF.

This clonotype was counted ten times or more. The chain uses TRBV5-1 and TRBJ2-7; D is unresolved. The CDR3 length is 14 residues. Germline V gene data show CDR1 as SGHRS and CDR2 as YFSETQ. V gave up 0 bases and J gave up 3 bases, with 10 bases separating them. CDR3 region: CASSLALAFYEQYF. CDR3 DNA sequence: TGCGCCAGCAGCTTGGCTCTCGCCTTCTACGAGCAGTACTTC.

This clonotype was seen at least ten times. The J gene is TRBJ2-5, the V gene TRBV11-2; a weak D match, TRBD1 (5 bases). Between the trimmed V and J ends, which lost 1 base and 0 bases, there was a span of 21 bases. Germline CDR1 reads SGHAT; CDR2 reads FQNNGV. CDR3 size: 19 residues. The CDR3 coding sequence is TGTGCCAGCAGCTTAGTAAGGGGCCTGCGTTTATACGACCAAGAGACCCAGTACTTC. As protein: CASSLVRGLRLYDQETQYF.

This clonotype was observed at least ten times. V gene TRBV7-9 combines with J gene TRBJ2-3; 9 bases are a match to TRBD1. Germline V CDR1 and CDR2: SEHNR, FQNEAQ (reference sequence). The junction had 6 bases not matched to a gene; V was cut back by 1 base and J by 7 bases. The length of the CDR3 is 15 residues. The CDR3 reads CASSLEQGARNTQYF. The DNA for the CDR3 is TGTGCCAGCAGCTTAGAACAGGGGGCGCGAAATACGCAGTATTTT.

The chain recombines TRBV20-1 with TRBJ1-2; D call uncertain. Trimming cost V 0 bases and J 8 bases, with 16 bases left between them. The CDR3 contains 14 residues. Germline loops: CDR1 DFQATT, CDR2 SNEGSKA (reference sequence). The CDR3 bases are TGCAGTGCTAGAGATAGGCGCGGCAGTGCGGGCTACACCTTC. As protein: CSARDRRGSAGYTF.

The chain recombines TRBV7-2 with TRBJ1-1; D is perhaps TRBD1 (6 bases). Trimming cost V 4 bases and J 4 bases, with 16 bases left between them. CDR1 is SGHTA and CDR2 is FQGNSA in the germline V gene. CDR3 length equals 15 residues. As DNA, the CDR3 is TGTGCCAGCAGCTCCTCTCACAGGGCGGGCACTGAAGCTTTCTTT. It yields the protein CASSSSHRAGTEAFF.

This clonotype has a count of ten or more. V is TRBV12-3 or TRBV12-4 and J is TRBJ2-2; D is unresolved. V lost 5 bases to trimming and J lost 0 bases, with 13 bases between them. This CDR3 spans 16 amino acids. The CDR3 loop reads CASSPDTYANTGELFF. CDR3 bases: TGTGCCAGCAGTCCTGACACTTACGCGAACACCGGGGAGCTGTTTTTT.

This clonotype has a handful of counts. This chain joins TRBV4-2 and TRBJ2-7, with 15 bases lining up with TRBD2. The germline gives CDR1 LGHNA, CDR2 YNFKEQ. After removal of 3 bases from V and 3 bases from J, the junction contained 3 bases not matched to a gene. CDR3 length: 16 amino acids. The CDR3 region is CASSQGTSGGFYEQYF. CDR3 in DNA: TGTGCCAGCAGCCAGGGGACTAGCGGGGGGTTCTACGAGCAGTACTTC.

This clonotype was picked up many times. This sequence joins TRBV10-2 and TRBJ1-1; D remains unclear. Trimming removed 3 bases from V and 1 base from J, with 6 bases in between. Germline-derived CDR1 and CDR2 are WSHSY and SAAADI. CDR3 length: 13 amino acids. The CDR3 here is CASSEWGNTEAFF. The CDR3 coding sequence is TGCGCCAGCAGTGAATGGGGGAACACTGAAGCTTTCTTT.

CDR3 protein: CASSLAGTSGLRDTQYF. As DNA, the CDR3 is TGTGCCAGCAGCTTAGCGGGGACTAGCGGGTTGAGAGATACGCAGTATTTT. The J gene is TRBJ2-3, the V gene TRBV7-2; 12 positions match TRBD2. With 0 bases clipped from V and 5 bases from J, the junction kept 6 bases outside the gene matches. The CDR3 extends over 17 amino acids. Germline V gene data show CDR1 as SGHTA and CDR2 as FQGNSA. The whole variable domain, filled in from reference TRBV7-2 and TRBJ2-3, reads GAGVSQSPSNKVTEKGKDVELRCDPISGHTALYWYRQSLGQGLEFLIYFQGNSAPDKSGLPSDRFSAERTGGSVSTLTIQRTQQEDSAVYLCASSLAGTSGLRDTQYFGPGTRLTVL.